This TCR beta chain comes out of a study of T-cell reconstitution after alpha-beta-depleted transplantation in children. Study-wide points: Expanded graft clones, several hundred of them, were reportedly the source of alpha-beta T cells about two months after transplant. From surviving recipient T cells and thymic progenitors came the high day-60 TCRbeta diversity observed in some patients. A year post-transplant, T-cell counts and diversity derived mostly from newly produced T cells.

This clonotype appeared a few times. Its antigen is still unknown. This CDR3 has 16 amino acids. After removal of 3 bases from V and 3 bases from J, the junction contained 8 bases not matched to a gene. Germline V gives CDR1 SEHNR, CDR2 FQNEAQ (reference sequence). Unique molecular identifiers tagged the TCRbeta library. TCRdb passed the PCR reads through MiXCR, listing each CDR3 protein once. Among 780,000 or so distinct CDR3 sequences, approximately 15% were seen once, and the ten largest hold 5%. The chain carries TRBV7-9 and TRBJ2-7; 10 bases are a match to TRBD2. The sample in question was PBMCs, mostly from graft donor cells, obtained 360 days after TCRalphabeta/CD19-depleted stem cell transplant. The TCR sequence derives from a male patient between 5 and 17 years old who had a stem cell transplant for acute lymphoblastic leukemia, so the T cells may come from the graft donor. CDR3 protein: CASSFDGSGRVYEQYF. In DNA, the CDR3 is TGTGCCAGCAGCTTCGACGGCAGCGGGAGGGTCTACGAGCAGTACTTC.